This T cell receptor beta chain was sequenced for a study of shared clonotypes between healthy human individuals (dated by TCRdb to 2018 to 2020). Turning to the overall study: Three men and two women, aged 18 to 49 years, made up the cohort. For each donor, three plates each were used for CD4 naive and CD4 memory, two plates were used for CD8 naive, and one plate was used for CD8 memory. Blood TCR repertoires of 5 or 6 healthy adults were deeply sequenced to estimate repertoire size and the extent of clonotype sharing between individuals. Libraries were prepared and TCR repertoires were sequenced by different laboratories using diverse techniques, in order to increase sequencing depth and limit assay-specific biases. Each donor's leukapheresis produced roughly between roughly 0.85 and 9.5 billion PBMCs. Findings and caveats that apply to the study as a whole: Even with the large sequencing depth, rarefaction of the sorted-subset datasets indicated that sequencing was incomplete. Sampling was restricted to blood, and TCR repertoires in tissue are likely to differ from TCR repertoires in blood. Compared with non-shared clonotypes, clonotypes shared by all four sorted-subset donors had higher generation probabilities. Naive subsets generally had larger estimated clonotype richness than memory subsets. When several donors were compared, the shared fraction of clonotypes was 5% to 6.5% for naive CD4, approximately 3.5% for naive CD8, more than 2% for memory CD4, and around 0.4% for memory CD8. The genetic and exposure-history diversity represented was limited by the small number of donors. Pairwise subsampling led to the expectation that sequencing depth would affect the degree of clonotype sharing among donors.

The donors were healthy, HIV-negative adults who had no recently reported acute infections or vaccinations. Only Caucasian adults living in Nashville, Tennessee, USA were represented among the donors. CD4+ T cells were enriched through magnetic negative selection, after which naive cells were positively selected on CD45RA and the remaining negative fraction served as the memory subset. After blood collection by leukapheresis, PBMCs were isolated using Ficoll-Histopaque density gradient centrifugation and then cryopreserved in the vapor phase of liquid nitrogen. Analytical flow cytometry was used to check the purity and quantity of each magnetically sorted T cell population. From each sorted fraction, genomic DNA was isolated and quantified by UV absorbance on a Nanodrop 2000c. As concerns this clone: This receptor's antigen is unknown. It has no much larger one-base neighbor in the sample; base qualities were not kept.

CDR3 length: 16 amino acids, cysteine to phenylalanine. The entry retains the CDR3 DNA only, 48 bases that are in frame from base 1. At the junction V is shortened by 0 bases and J by 8 bases; bases outside the gene matches: 9. The germline V gene gives CDR1 as SGHRS and CDR2 as YFSETQ. Using the deep immunoSEQ assay, multiplex PCR amplified TCR CDR3 regions from genomic DNA. Extracted genomic DNA from each cell subset was spread evenly across all wells of several immunoSEQ 96-well plates, with each plate serving as a replicate. For sorted subsets, roughly 200 ng of genomic DNA, equivalent to around 31,000 T cell genomes, went into each replicate PCR. The purified libraries were quantified using a Qubit 3.0 fluorometer, sized with a Bioanalyzer 2100, and then quantified again using the KAPA Library Quantification kit. Each immunoSEQ 96-well plate was sequenced on its own single-read 150-cycle Illumina NextSeq 550 flow cell. The paper's data handling went like this. The immunoSEQ output contained only junctional sequences without quality scores, so filtering could not match that applied to full-length reads. To assign V/J genes and CDR3, sequences were annotated against IMGT germline references using PyIR, a Python wrapper for IgBLAST v1.9. Any read was removed if the V/J assignment was weak (E-value above 1e-6), the CDR3 was missing, or the read contained stop codons, out-of-frame junctions, or ambiguous translated residues. V3J clonotypes were defined as sequences sharing an identical inferred V gene, J gene, and CDR3 amino acid sequence. Percentage overlap between repertoires was calculated by dividing the number of shared unique clonotypes by the size of the smaller repertoire. Richness of each repertoire was evaluated using RTK rarefaction, the Chao1 estimator, and Recon v2.1 estimates of unobserved clonotypes. For all TCRbeta clonotypes obtained by the gDNA method from several donors, generation probabilities were computed with OLGA. TCRdb retrieved this table from immuneACCESS and kept in-frame rearrangements only. Not all clones are present; in checked studies, unresolved V genes account for under half, and no reason is known for the remainder. D and trimming were read from the DNA, whereas the V and J calls and clone size are those reported in that table. The sample table holds 800,000 to 1,200,000 clones, of which around 78% were seen once. The ten largest clonotypes hold under 0.6% of the sample.

The TCR originated in a man younger than 35 in good health. Some clones in this sample may be carry-over from other donors' samples. The chain uses TRBV5-1 and TRBJ1-2, and 11 junction bases match TRBD1. The sequencing sample was made of memory CD4+ T cells from PBMCs. The cell subset or site label here, explained by the study, means: CD45RA-negative fraction. CDR3 protein: CASSLGAPDRGPGYTF. The bases read TGCGCCAGCAGCTTGGGGGCCCCGGACAGGGGGCCCGGCTACACCTTC. The full variable domain, with segments outside the CDR3 supplied by the reference TRBV5-1 and TRBJ1-2 proteins, appears as KAGVTQTPRYLIKTRGQQVTLSCSPISGHRSVSWYQQTPGQGLQFLFEYFSETQRNKGNFPGRFSGRQFSNSRSEMNVSTLELGDSALYLCASSLGAPDRGPGYTFGSGTRLTVV.